The next 18 T cell receptor beta chains were all read from a single sample in a study of cytomegalovirus exposure and HLA in healthy donors. Profiled with immunoSEQ multiplex PCR; TCRdb holds only in-frame clones, not every one. The table lists fewer than 200,000 clones, approximately 86% of them singletons, with about 2.2% in the top ten. The sequenced sample was PBMCs. These receptors were collected from a woman younger than 30 in good health and CMV-seronegative.

The V gene is TRBV7-8, the J gene TRBJ2-3; 7 nucleotides agree with TRBD2. The CDR3 is 15 residues long. CDR1 and CDR2 from the germline V gene are SGHVS and FQNEAQ. The trim removed 5 bases at V and 5 bases at J, leaving 10 bases unmatched. CDR3 nucleotide sequence: TGTGCCAGCAGCAGAGGGAGAGGCGGGGGAGATACGCAGTATTTT. It encodes CASSRGRGGGDTQYF. Using reference TRBV7-8 and TRBJ2-3 for the parts outside the CDR3, the full variable domain is GAGVSQSPRYKVAKRGQDVALRCDPISGHVSLFWYQQALGQGPEFLTYFQNEAQLDKSGLPSDRFFAERPEGSVSTLKIQRTQQEDSAVYLCASSRGRGGGDTQYFGPGTRLTVL.

This clone is a singleton in its sample. Written as DNA, the CDR3 is TGCGCCAGCACCCAATTGGGGCCGGCGATAACAGATACGCAGTATTTT. Protein: CASTQLGPAITDTQYF. The chain joins TRBV5-1 to TRBJ2-3; D is perhaps TRBD1 (5 bases). CDR1 and CDR2 from the germline V gene are SGHRS and YFSETQ. Trimming stripped 6 bases from V and 3 bases from J, with 20 bases between. The CDR3 contains 16 residues. Together with reference TRBV5-1 and TRBJ2-3, the CDR3 gives the full variable domain: KAGVTQTPRYLIKTRGQQVTLSCSPISGHRSVSWYQQTPGQGLQFLFEYFSETQRNKGNFPGRFSGRQFSNSRSEMNVSTLELGDSALYLCASTQLGPAITDTQYFGPGTRLTVL.

The rearrangement joins TRBV7-6 to TRBJ2-7; D might be TRBD2 (6 bases). This CDR3 is 12 amino acids long. Germline CDR1 and CDR2: SGHVS and FNYEAQ. Trimming removed 5 bases at V and 3 bases at J, with 8 bases between. The CDR3 loop reads CASSPGGYEQYF. In nucleotides, the CDR3 is TGTGCCAGCAGCCCCGGGGGCTACGAGCAGTACTTC.

V usage is TRBV5-1 and J usage is TRBJ2-7; 9 bases match TRBD1. The germline gives CDR1 SGHRS, CDR2 YFSETQ. The CDR3 has 16 amino acids. The trim removed 2 bases at V and 6 bases at J, leaving 12 bases unmatched. In DNA, the CDR3 is TGCGCCAGCAGCTTCTCTGAGGGGACAGGGACGGGCGAGCAGTACTTC. Translation gives CASSFSEGTGTGEQYF.

The V and J genes are TRBV7-2 and TRBJ2-7; 9 bases are shared with TRBD1. The CDR3 is 18 amino acids. V trimming: 1 base; J trimming: 6 bases; junction bases outside the gene matches: 16. Germline assignment: CDR1 SGHTA and CDR2 FQGNSA. The CDR3 sequence: CASSLEGLMGQGHGEQYF. CDR3 DNA sequence: TGTGCCAGCAGCTTAGAGGGTTTGATGGGACAGGGACACGGCGAGCAGTACTTC.

The chain combines TRBV5-1 with TRBJ1-1; no reliable D call. The CDR3 consists of 13 residues. Germline V gene sequence: CDR1 SGHRS, CDR2 YFSETQ. The V end lost 4 bases, the J end lost 4 bases, and 11 bases lay between the germline ends. In nucleotides, the CDR3 is TGCGCCAGCAGCCTAAGAGGTGGCACTGAAGCTTTCTTT. Amino acid sequence: CASSLRGGTEAFF.

The chain links TRBV6-1 to TRBJ1-1; D not resolved. V lost 1 base, J lost 7 bases, and 13 bases lay in between. This CDR3 is 14 amino acids long. Germline V gene sequence: CDR1 MNHNS, CDR2 SASEGT. CDR3 sequence: CASSEERVKLEAFF. DNA for the CDR3: TGTGCCAGCAGTGAAGAGAGGGTAAAGCTTGAAGCTTTCTTT.

The chain recombines TRBV27 with TRBJ2-3; 12 bases align to TRBD2. After removal of 5 bases from V and 5 bases from J, the junction contained 5 bases not matched to a gene. Germline loops: CDR1 MNHEY, CDR2 SMNVEV (reference sequence). The CDR3 extends over 15 amino acids. The CDR3 loop is CASSLRTSGVDTQYF. The CDR3 nucleotides are TGTGCCAGCAGTCTAAGGACTAGCGGGGTAGATACGCAGTATTTT.

V gene TRBV7-2 combines with J gene TRBJ2-1; 8 nucleotides line up with TRBD1. The germline CDR1 and CDR2 sequences are SGHTA and FQGNSA. The CDR3 covers 13 residues. J was trimmed by 10 bases and V by 4 bases; bases with no gene match: 6. The CDR3 DNA is TGTGCCAGCAGCTCCCAGACAGGGGTCGAGCAGTTCTTC. It yields the protein CASSSQTGVEQFF.

The rearrangement links TRBV30 to TRBJ1-2; D is undetermined. The germline V gene encodes CDR1 GTSNPN and CDR2 SVGIG (reference sequence). The ends were cut back, 0 bases at V and 7 bases at J, with 12 bases in the middle. CDR3 length: 13 amino acids. Written as DNA, the CDR3 is TGTGCCTGGAGTGTTGGTACATACCGTGGCTACACCTTC. It yields the protein CAWSVGTYRGYTF.

The chain links TRBV19 to TRBJ2-3; D possibly corresponds to TRBD2 (6 bases). The CDR3 totals 16 residues. V was trimmed by 4 bases and J by 2 bases, leaving 16 bases between them. Germline V gives CDR1 LNHDA, CDR2 SQIVND (reference sequence). The CDR3 bases are TGTGCCAGTAGTAAAGGCGGGAACGGAAACACAGATACGCAGTATTTT. Amino acid sequence: CASSKGGNGNTDTQYF.

This sequence joins TRBV6-6 and TRBJ1-1; D unresolved. The V end lost 2 bases, the J end lost 7 bases, and 14 bases lay between the germline ends. The CDR3 is made up of 14 amino acids. Germline CDR1 and CDR2: MNHNY and SVGAGI (reference sequence). CDR3 protein: CASSYAGSMGEAFF. Here the CDR3 DNA reads TGTGCCAGCAGTTACGCGGGATCGATGGGTGAAGCTTTCTTT.

The CDR3 is CASRPVTGSDNEQFF. The CDR3 coding sequence is TGTGCCAGCAGGCCGGTGACAGGGAGCGACAATGAGCAGTTCTTC. The genes are TRBV2 and TRBJ2-1; 7 positions match TRBD1. The CDR3 has 15 residues. From germline, CDR1 is SNHLY and CDR2 FYNNEI. V was pared by 6 bases and J by 5 bases, with 10 bases of the junction left unmatched.

The V call is TRBV6-5, the J call TRBJ2-1; D possibly corresponds to TRBD2 (5 bases). The germline V gene encodes CDR1 MNHEY and CDR2 SVGAGI. The CDR3 sequence is 14 residues long. Trimming removed 2 bases at V and 4 bases at J, with 9 bases between. The CDR3 reads CASSYRDLYNEQFF. CDR3 sequence (DNA): TGTGCCAGCAGTTACCGGGATCTATACAATGAGCAGTTCTTC.

The chain carries TRBV5-1 and TRBJ1-2; 11 bases fit TRBD1. The CDR3 has 14 amino acids. V trimming: 4 bases; J trimming: 4 bases; junction bases outside the gene matches: 3. CDR1 and CDR2 from the germline V gene are SGHRS and YFSETQ. The CDR3 region has the DNA TGCGCCAGCAGCCCCGGGACAGGGGGCTATGGCTACACCTTC. Its translation is CASSPGTGGYGYTF.

This sequence joins TRBV11-2 and TRBJ2-3; no definite D call. The CDR3 length is 12 residues. Trimming left V 5 bases short and J 4 bases short, with 7 bases between. Per germline, CDR1 SGHAT and CDR2 FQNNGV. In DNA, the CDR3 is TGTGCCAGCAGCGTCGTTTCAGATACGCAGTATTTT. It codes for CASSVVSDTQYF.

The chain joins TRBV7-2 to TRBJ2-5; D unclear. The V end was cut by 5 bases, the J end by 7 bases, with 17 bases between. Germline loops: CDR1 SGHTA, CDR2 FQGNSA. The CDR3 sequence is 14 residues long. CDR3 sequence (DNA): TGTGCCAGCAGCGACCCCGGGTCTCGCAGGACCCAGTACTTC. This sequence encodes CASSDPGSRRTQYF.

The chain has TRBV5-1 and TRBJ1-5; 10 bases fit TRBD1. Trimming at V came to 0 bases and at J to 4 bases, leaving 4 bases not matched to a gene. CDR3 length equals 16 residues. Per germline, CDR1 SGHRS and CDR2 YFSETQ. CDR3 residues: CASSLDPGQGNQPQHF. CDR3 DNA: TGCGCCAGCAGCTTGGACCCGGGACAGGGGAATCAGCCCCAGCATTTT.